The entry that follows covers one T cell receptor (beta chain) sequence. Its antigen remains unidentified. The entry originates in a study of cytomegalovirus exposure and HLA in healthy donors. Donors had nominal health at sampling but likely had unrecorded immune exposures. The CDR3 is 18 residues long. The V and J ends lost 8 bases and 0 bases, in that order; junction bases with no gene match: 8. Germline CDR1 MDHEN, CDR2 SYDVKM. PCR amplification relied on 60 Vbeta primers (plus 13 Jbeta primers). Assay used: immunoSEQ multiplex PCR; TCRdb lists only in-frame clones, some missing. Altogether approximately 220,000 clones are present, 65% to 85% being singletons, with the ten largest covering 2.9%. Findings and caveats of the study: Several of the most significant clusters appeared linked to common viral pathogens, based on a later analysis. In vitro assays verified that three CMV-associated chains recognized CMV antigens specifically. The study recorded 164 TCR beta chains that were cytomegalovirus-associated.

Input material: PBMCs. The chain joins TRBV28 to TRBJ1-6; TRBD1 aligns across 12 bases. This TCR came from a man in his thirties or forties in good health and CMV-seronegative. CDR3 sequence (DNA): TGTGCCAGCGGGACAGGGGGCCTTTCTCCCTCCTATAATTCACCCCTCCACTTT. It codes for CASGTGGLSPSYNSPLHF.